The 15 T cell receptor beta chains in this list originate from one sample, sequenced in a study of response to subunit inactivated influenza vaccine. TCRdb recomputed calls from the RT-PCR reads with MiXCR, one row per CDR3 protein. The sample has 700,000 to 900,000 distinct CDR3 sequences, less than 25% seen once; the top ten hold 9.5% to 13%. The sample consisted of PBMCs from blood, taken 5 to 6 days after vaccination. These TCRs come from a man aged 45-65 years who received an inactivated influenza vaccine.

The genes are TRBV5-6 and TRBJ2-5; no firm D call. Trimming shortened V by 8 bases and J by 8 bases, and 19 bases separated the two germline ends. The CDR3 runs 13 residues. The V gene's germline CDR1 is SGHDT and CDR2 YYEEEE. Here the CDR3 reads CARSTGLLGTQYF. The CDR3 DNA reads TGTGCCAGGAGCACCGGGCTCCTCGGCACCCAGTACTTC.

J is TRBJ2-7 and V is TRBV28; D is ambiguous. CDR1 is MDHEN, CDR2 SYDVKM, per germline. Trimming removed 3 bases from V and 3 bases from J, with 6 bases in between. The CDR3 consists of 12 residues. The CDR3 spells CASSLRIYEQYF. CDR3 bases: TGTGCCAGCAGTTTGCGAATCTACGAGCAGTACTTC.

The rearrangement links TRBV5-1 to TRBJ1-4, with D possibly being TRBD1 (5 bases). Germline CDR1 is SGHRS and CDR2 is YFSETQ. This CDR3 spans 14 amino acids. The V gene lost 2 bases and the J gene lost 8 bases, with 13 bases spanning the gap. The chain's CDR3 is CASSFGQAGEKLFF. In nucleotides, the CDR3 is TGCGCCAGCAGCTTTGGACAAGCCGGAGAAAAACTGTTTTTT.

This clonotype appeared a single time. J is TRBJ2-3 and V is TRBV20-1; the D is unclear. CDR1 DFQATT and CDR2 SNEGSKA come from the germline V gene (reference sequence). V was trimmed by 7 bases and J by 0 bases, leaving 17 bases between them. The length of the CDR3 is 15 residues. The CDR3 sequence is CSGEIFGPSTDTQYF. The DNA for the CDR3 is TGCAGTGGTGAGATATTTGGCCCTAGCACAGATACGCAGTATTTT.

This clonotype appeared many times. The genes are TRBV6-5 and TRBJ2-7; 7 bases align to TRBD2. V was pared by 2 bases and J by 4 bases, with 2 bases of the junction left unmatched. CDR1 and CDR2 (germline): MNHEY, SVGAGI. The CDR3 has 13 amino acids. CDR3 protein: CASSYREGYEQYF. The CDR3 DNA reads as TGTGCCAGCAGTTACAGGGAGGGGTACGAGCAGTACTTC.

This clonotype has more than one count but fewer than ten. This chain connects TRBV12-3 or TRBV12-4 to TRBJ1-4, with 11 bases fitting TRBD1. This CDR3 spans 13 amino acids. The junction had 3 bases not matched to a gene; V was cut back by 5 bases and J by 10 bases. This chain's CDR3 is CASSRGTGGKLFF. CDR3 nucleotide sequence: TGTGCCAGCAGTCGGGGGACAGGGGGAAAACTGTTTTTT.

In nucleotides, the CDR3 is TGCGCCAGCAGCTTGGTTCAGGGCGCCGGGGAGCTGTTTTTT. Translation gives CASSLVQGAGELFF. The V gene is TRBV5-1, the J gene TRBJ2-2; the D gene is possibly TRBD1 (5 bases). Germline V gene sequence: CDR1 SGHRS, CDR2 YFSETQ. V was pared by 0 bases and J by 6 bases, with 9 bases between. The CDR3 consists of 14 residues.

The gene calls are TRBV12-3 or TRBV12-4 and TRBJ2-3; D perhaps matches TRBD2 (5 bases). The V end lost 2 bases, the J end lost 3 bases, and 15 bases lay between the germline ends. This CDR3 is built from 16 residues. This CDR3 is CASSLRLTGWTDTQYF. The CDR3 coding sequence is TGTGCCAGCAGTTTACGGCTGACGGGGTGGACAGATACGCAGTATTTT.

This clonotype was detected only a few times. J is TRBJ2-3 and V is TRBV7-2; TRBD2 matches at 9 bases. The ends lost 1 base at V and 6 bases at J; junction bases unmatched: 8. This CDR3 has 16 residues. CDR1 and CDR2 from the germline V gene are SGHTA and FQGNSA. CDR3 amino acids: CASSLEAGGPSDTQYF. DNA of the CDR3: TGTGCCAGCAGCTTAGAGGCGGGAGGGCCATCCGATACGCAGTATTTT.

This clonotype has only a few counts. The V and J genes are TRBV9 and TRBJ2-3, with 10 bases aligning to TRBD2. CDR1 and CDR2 (germline): SGDLS, YYNGEE. V lost 3 bases to trimming and J lost 1 base; unmatched junction nucleotides: 5. This CDR3 contains 16 residues. CDR3 sequence reads: CASSAWGTSGTDTQYF. The CDR3 DNA is TGTGCCAGCAGCGCGTGGGGGACTAGCGGCACAGATACGCAGTATTTT. Combining the CDR3 with reference TRBV9 and TRBJ2-3 gives the whole variable domain DSGVTQTPKHLITATGQRVTLRCSPRSGDLSVYWYQQSLDQGLQFLIQYYNGEERAKGNILERFSAQQFPDLHSELNLSSLELGDSALYFCASSAWGTSGTDTQYFGPGTRLTVL.

The chain couples TRBV9 to TRBJ1-1; tentatively, D is TRBD1 (6 bases). This CDR3 has 16 amino acids. Germline loops: CDR1 SGDLS, CDR2 YYNGEE. V gave up 2 bases and J gave up 10 bases, with 24 bases separating them. The CDR3 DNA reads TGTGCCAGCAGCGTTTCCGACTACAGGGCCCCGGTAGGAGCTTTCTTT. As protein: CASSVSDYRAPVGAFF.

The rearrangement links TRBV27 to TRBJ2-7; D possibly corresponds to TRBD1 (6 bases). Looked up from germline, CDR1 is MNHEY and CDR2 is SMNVEV (reference sequence). V shed 2 bases and J shed 1 base, with 12 bases lying between them. The CDR3 extends over 15 amino acids. CDR3 coding DNA: TGTGCCAGCAGTTTAGTCCAGGGGCAGTCCTACGAGCAGTACTTC. This codes for CASSLVQGQSYEQYF.

The J gene is TRBJ2-2, the V gene TRBV24-1, with D perhaps matching TRBD2 (6 bases). V was cut by 0 bases and J by 1 base, with 8 bases left in between. The CDR3 is 16 amino acids. CDR1 is KGHDR and CDR2 is SFDVKD in the germline V gene. The CDR3 loop reads CATSDLGGLNTGELFF. The CDR3 DNA reads as TGTGCCACCAGTGATTTGGGAGGGCTGAACACCGGGGAGCTGTTTTTT.

The CDR3 spells CASSGMGTGVSYEQYF. The CDR3 DNA is TGTGCCAGCAGCGGAATGGGGACAGGGGTCTCCTACGAGCAGTACTTC. This chain links TRBV6-2 or TRBV6-3 with TRBJ2-7; TRBD1 matches at 10 bases. Trimming took 6 bases from V and 0 from J; bases not matched to a gene: 8. The CDR3 spans 16 residues. The germline V gene encodes CDR1 MNHEY and CDR2 SVGEGT.

This sequence joins TRBV20-1 and TRBJ1-1; 8 bases are a match to TRBD1. J gave up 3 bases and V 6 bases, and 12 bases lay outside the gene matches. The germline CDR1 and CDR2 sequences are DFQATT and SNEGSKA (reference sequence). This CDR3 region has 15 residues. The CDR3: CSARTGNTLHTEAFF. Here the CDR3 DNA reads TGCAGTGCCCGGACAGGGAATACTCTTCACACTGAAGCTTTCTTT.